The source of this T cell receptor beta chain is a study of vaccination and CD4 T cells after COVID-19. Findings and limits, study-wide: Early timepoints after natural infection were not analyzed in these convalescent patients.

Indicated treatment: approximately 9-day PBMC culture with coronavirus spike peptide pools or control peptides (ViraFEST assay). ViraFEST enlarged antigen-specific T cell populations with peptide pools and afterwards sequenced TCRs. To note about this clonotype: No antigen is known for it.

The CDR3 covers 15 residues. V was clipped by 7 bases and J by 7 bases; unmatched bases: 12. Germline-derived CDR1 and CDR2 are MNHNS and SASEGT. Sequencing of DNA taken from cultured CD4+ T cells relied on the Oncomine TCR Beta short-read assay. Using the QIAamp micro DNA kit, genomic DNA was extracted from the CD4+ T cells that had been cultured. Each CDR3 protein gets one entry after TCRdb re-called the PCR reads with MiXCR. The sample carries about 13,000 distinct CDR3 sequences, less than 45% recorded once. V and J are TRBV6-1 and TRBJ2-4, with TRBD1 matching 8 bases. Material: CD4+ T cells from blood, cultured in vitro. The sequence was obtained from a human donor who had recovered from COVID-19. This CDR3 reads CASTPGGTGGNIQYF. The CDR3 DNA reads TGTGCCAGCACCCCAGGGGGAACAGGGGGGAACATTCAGTACTTC.